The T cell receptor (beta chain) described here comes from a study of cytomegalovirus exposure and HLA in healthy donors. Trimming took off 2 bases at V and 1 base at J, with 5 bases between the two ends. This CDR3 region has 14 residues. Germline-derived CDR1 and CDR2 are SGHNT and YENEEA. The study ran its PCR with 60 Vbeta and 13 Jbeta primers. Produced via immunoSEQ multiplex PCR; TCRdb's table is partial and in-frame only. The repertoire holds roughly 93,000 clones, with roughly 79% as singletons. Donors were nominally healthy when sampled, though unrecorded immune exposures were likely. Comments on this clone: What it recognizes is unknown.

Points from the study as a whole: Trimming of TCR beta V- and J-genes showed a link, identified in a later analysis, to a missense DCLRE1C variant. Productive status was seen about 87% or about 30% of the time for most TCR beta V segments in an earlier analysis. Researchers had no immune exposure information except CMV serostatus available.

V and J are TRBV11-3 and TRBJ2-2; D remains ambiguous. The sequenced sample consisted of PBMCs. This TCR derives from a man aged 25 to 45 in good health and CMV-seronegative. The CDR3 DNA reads TGTGCCAGCAGCTTACTAATGAACACCGGGGAGCTGTTTTTT. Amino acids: CASSLLMNTGELFF.